Included here is one TCR beta chain sequence, with context. The antigen is unknown. The CDR3 length is 16 residues. Germline V gene sequence: CDR1 MNHNS, CDR2 SASEGT. V lost 2 bases, J lost 8 bases, and 13 bases stayed unmatched. The record originates from a study of siplizumab effects on memory and regulatory T cells. Study results and caveats: Naive T cells seemed more diverse than memory cells and seemed major alloresponse contributors. Versus less than 35% in controls, the mappable alloreactive CD4+ clones averaged around 68% Treg-derived with siplizumab. Most proliferating CD4+ or CD8+ clones, roughly 80-97%, had no naive or memory assignment.

Repertoires were generated with immunoSEQ multiplex PCR, while TCRdb's copy carries only in-frame clones and drops some. The sample yields some 120,000 clones, approximately 94% seen once. The V gene is TRBV6-1, the J gene TRBJ1-1, with 8 bases identical to TRBD1. Sample: non-Treg CD4+ T cells sorted from blood. This sequence was found in a human donor in good health. Written as DNA, the CDR3 is TGTGCCAGCAGTGAAAACCGGGACAGGCGCTTAGCCGAAGCTTTCTTT. Protein: CASSENRDRRLAEAFF.